Following are 22 T cell receptor beta chains from one sample sequenced in a study of shared clonotypes between healthy human individuals. Sequencing was performed with immunoSEQ multiplex PCR; in TCRdb, only in-frame clones are kept and a portion is missing. This table has 2 million to 2.5 million clones, around 95% appearing once. The sample comprised naive CD4+ T cells sorted from blood. The subset was: CD45RA+ positively selected. These receptors all come from a young man in good health.

With regard to this clone: Other DNA sequences in the same sample also yield this CDR3. CDR3 DNA: TGTGCCAGCAGTTATGTGGGCGGCAACACCGGGGAGCTGTTTTTT. This gives the protein CASSYVGGNTGELFF. The genes are TRBV6-5 and TRBJ2-2; D unresolved. Germline CDR1 is MNHEY and CDR2 is SVGAGI. This CDR3 comprises 15 residues. The V gene lost 3 bases and the J gene lost 2 bases, with 10 bases spanning the gap.

V gene TRBV5-4 combines with J gene TRBJ2-2, with 7 bases matching TRBD1. The V gene end was trimmed by 3 bases and the J gene end by 6 bases; junction bases not matched to a gene: 14. The CDR3 length is 17 residues. The V gene's germline CDR1 is SGHNT and CDR2 YYREEE (reference sequence). The CDR3 loop is CASSYTSTGMYAGELFF. The CDR3 DNA follows: TGTGCCAGCAGCTATACATCGACAGGGATGTATGCCGGGGAGCTGTTTTTT.

The rearrangement links TRBV27 to TRBJ1-4; D is undetermined. Germline assignment: CDR1 MNHEY and CDR2 SMNVEV (reference sequence). Deletions cut 0 bases from V and 6 bases from J, with 11 bases between. The CDR3 has 15 amino acids. The CDR3 coding sequence is TGTGCCAGCAGTTTATCACGGACCGGTTATGAAAAACTGTTTTTT. It is translated as CASSLSRTGYEKLFF.

The chain is built from TRBV6-6 and TRBJ1-2, with D perhaps TRBD1 (6 bases). The germline V gene encodes CDR1 MNHNY and CDR2 SVGAGI (reference sequence). V was pared by 2 bases and J by 4 bases, with 14 bases between. The CDR3 covers 15 residues. The DNA of the CDR3 is TGTGCCAGCAGTTACAGGGCAGGGGAGTTCTATGGCTACACCTTC. Protein product: CASSYRAGEFYGYTF.

V gene TRBV2 combines with J gene TRBJ2-3; D is possibly TRBD2 (5 bases). CDR1 SNHLY and CDR2 FYNNEI come from the germline V gene. The CDR3 runs 17 residues. The V end lost 6 bases, the J end lost 1 base, and 20 bases lay between the germline ends. CDR3 nucleotide sequence: TGTGCCAGCAGCGACCACCGAGGGTACCGGGGCACAGATACGCAGTATTTT. Its translation: CASSDHRGYRGTDTQYF.

A single count supports this clone. The J gene is TRBJ2-6, the V gene TRBV30; D might be TRBD1 (7 bases). Trimming left V 3 bases short and J 0 bases short, with 18 bases between. The CDR3 is 18 residues long. Germline V gene sequence: CDR1 GTSNPN, CDR2 SVGIG (reference sequence). The CDR3 spells CAWSQGGGVDSGANVLTF. The CDR3 DNA reads as TGTGCCTGGAGCCAAGGAGGGGGCGTCGACTCTGGGGCCAACGTCCTGACTTTC.

The V and J genes are TRBV13 and TRBJ1-1; 7 bases fit TRBD1. The CDR3 is made up of 17 amino acids. J gave up 0 bases and V 0 bases, and 7 bases lay outside the gene matches. Germline assignment: CDR1 PRHDT and CDR2 FYEKMQ (reference sequence). CDR3 region: CASSLGAWTGLNTEAFF. The CDR3 DNA is TGTGCCAGCAGCTTAGGGGCTTGGACAGGTCTGAACACTGAAGCTTTCTTT.

This clone has only a few counts. The J gene is TRBJ1-6, the V gene TRBV30; D is unresolved. The CDR3 is made up of 13 amino acids. Between the trimmed V and J ends, which lost 3 bases and 10 bases, there was a span of 13 bases. Looked up from germline, CDR1 is GTSNPN and CDR2 is SVGIG (reference sequence). CDR3 sequence: CAWRVTEHSPLHF. CDR3 DNA sequence: TGTGCCTGGAGGGTGACGGAGCACTCACCCCTCCACTTT. Based on the CDR3 plus reference TRBV30 and TRBJ1-6, the full variable domain is SQTIHQWPATLVQPVGSPLSLECTVEGTSNPNLYWYRQAAGRGLQLLFYSVGIGQISSEVPQNLSASRPQDRQFILSSKKLLLSDSGFYLCAWRVTEHSPLHFGNGTRLTVT.

The chain joins TRBV18 to TRBJ2-2; D gene unclear. The V end was cut by 2 bases, the J end by 7 bases, with 14 bases between. This CDR3 contains 15 residues. The germline CDR1 and CDR2 sequences are KGHSH and LQKENI. CDR3 amino acids: CASSPNDPRFGELFF. CDR3 in DNA: TGTGCCAGCTCACCAAACGACCCCCGTTTCGGGGAGCTGTTTTTT.

The rearrangement uses TRBV11-3 and TRBJ2-5; 8 bases are shared with TRBD1. Germline loops: CDR1 SGHNT, CDR2 YENEEA. This CDR3 contains 15 residues. V shed 3 bases and J 5 bases; nucleotides not matched to a gene: 8. The CDR3 protein is CASSLGQDLMETQYF. In DNA, the CDR3 is TGTGCCAGCAGCTTGGGACAGGACTTAATGGAGACCCAGTACTTC.

The CDR3 region is CASSSLYGGTDTQYF. Written as DNA, the CDR3 is TGTGCCAGCAGCTCCCTCTACGGGGGCACAGATACGCAGTATTTT. The chain combines TRBV5-6 with TRBJ2-3, with TRBD2 as a possible D gene (5 bases). The CDR3 is 15 residues long. V lost 3 bases and J lost 1, with 12 bases in between. Germline CDR1 reads SGHDT; CDR2 reads YYEEEE.

The chain links TRBV6-1 to TRBJ1-5; D unresolved. Per germline, CDR1 MNHNS and CDR2 SASEGT. The CDR3 totals 14 residues. V lost 6 bases to trimming and J lost 2 bases, with 11 bases between them. The CDR3 nucleotides are TGTGCCAGCAGACAGAACGGGGGCAATCAGCCCCAGCATTTT. It is translated as CASRQNGGNQPQHF.

The genes are TRBV30 and TRBJ2-3, with 8 bases identical to TRBD1. J was trimmed by 5 bases and V by 3 bases; bases with no gene match: 13. Germline CDR1 GTSNPN, CDR2 SVGIG (reference sequence). There are 16 residues in the CDR3. In nucleotides, the CDR3 is TGTGCCTGGAGCACCCCAGGGGGCATGAGGCGAGATACGCAGTATTTT. Translating gives CAWSTPGGMRRDTQYF. The full variable domain, rest sourced from reference TRBV30 and TRBJ2-3, is SQTIHQWPATLVQPVGSPLSLECTVEGTSNPNLYWYRQAAGRGLQLLFYSVGIGQISSEVPQNLSASRPQDRQFILSSKKLLLSDSGFYLCAWSTPGGMRRDTQYFGPGTRLTVL.

This clone was seen a single time. The chain is built from TRBV2 and TRBJ1-4; 9 nucleotides agree with TRBD1. Germline V gene sequence: CDR1 SNHLY, CDR2 FYNNEI. V was clipped by 8 bases and J by 7 bases; unmatched bases: 5. The CDR3 covers 13 residues. The CDR3 DNA follows: TGTGCCAGCTTAGACAGGGGGGGTGAAAAACTGTTTTTT. This encodes CASLDRGGEKLFF. The full variable domain, completed using reference TRBV2 and TRBJ1-4, is EPEVTQTPSHQVTQMGQEVILRCVPISNHLYFYWYRQILGQKVEFLVSFYNNEISEKSEIFDDQFSVERPDGSNFTLKIRSTKLEDSAMYFCASLDRGGEKLFFGSGTQLSVL.

The chain couples TRBV10-3 to TRBJ2-1, with TRBD1 matching over 9 bases. Germline V gene lookup returns CDR1 ENHRY and CDR2 SYGVKD. V trimming: 5 bases; J trimming: 3 bases; junction bases outside the gene matches: 5. The CDR3 consists of 15 residues. The CDR3 loop is CAISPDRGGYNEQFF. DNA of the CDR3: TGTGCCATCAGTCCCGACAGGGGGGGCTACAATGAGCAGTTCTTC.

The V and J genes are TRBV7-3 and TRBJ1-6; no firm D call. The V end was cut by 0 bases, the J end by 7 bases, with 13 bases between. Germline V gene lookup returns CDR1 SGHTA and CDR2 FQGTGA. The CDR3 covers 16 residues. The CDR3 coding sequence is TGTGCCAGCAGCTTAACTGGAACGACGGGGAATTCACCCCTCCACTTT. Amino acids: CASSLTGTTGNSPLHF.

In nucleotides, the CDR3 is TGTGCCAGCAGAAGAGGGGCGAAGGGGGACTATGGCTACACCTTC. Translated: CASRRGAKGDYGYTF. This chain links TRBV6-5 with TRBJ1-2; D is possibly TRBD1 (6 bases). The CDR3 contains 15 residues. Germline values: CDR1 MNHEY, CDR2 SVGAGI. The ends were cut back, 6 bases at V and 3 bases at J, with 17 bases in the middle.

The chain employs TRBV30 and TRBJ2-7; tentatively, D is TRBD2 (5 bases). The CDR3 covers 12 residues. V was clipped by 5 bases and J by 7 bases, with 15 bases between them. Germline lookup yields CDR1 GTSNPN and CDR2 SVGIG (reference sequence). CDR3 DNA sequence: TGTGCCTGGGGAGGACGATCCAATGAGCAGTACTTC. Its protein is CAWGGRSNEQYF.

The rearrangement links TRBV5-1 to TRBJ2-2; D remains unclear. The V end was cut by 0 bases, the J end by 5 bases, with 8 bases between. The germline CDR1 and CDR2 sequences are SGHRS and YFSETQ. The CDR3 consists of 14 residues. Written as DNA, the CDR3 is TGCGCCAGCAGCTTGGAAACTGGTACCGGGGAGCTGTTTTTT. Amino acid sequence: CASSLETGTGELFF.

This sequence joins TRBV19 and TRBJ1-2; no clear D gene. Germline loops: CDR1 LNHDA, CDR2 SQIVND (reference sequence). CDR3 length: 12 amino acids. The ends were cut back, 8 bases at V and 4 bases at J, with 11 bases in the middle. CDR3 sequence: CASGVGFYGYTF. The DNA for the CDR3 is TGTGCCAGTGGGGTCGGGTTCTATGGCTACACCTTC.

The chain is built from TRBV19 and TRBJ2-5; possibly TRBD2 for D (5 bases). Trimming stripped 10 bases from V and 0 bases from J, with 18 bases between. Germline values: CDR1 LNHDA, CDR2 SQIVND (reference sequence). CDR3 size: 15 residues. The CDR3 sequence: CATAYGIEHQETQYF. The CDR3 bases are TGTGCCACCGCTTACGGGATCGAACACCAAGAGACCCAGTACTTC.

This chain connects TRBV6-1 to TRBJ2-5; 8 nucleotides agree with TRBD1. The length of the CDR3 is 13 residues. The J segment lost 5 bases and the V segment lost 3 bases, leaving 2 bases of the junction unmatched. The germline gives CDR1 MNHNS, CDR2 SASEGT. CDR3 nucleotides: TGTGCCAGCAGTGAGCAGGGGGCCGAGACCCAGTACTTC. Translated: CASSEQGAETQYF.